What follows is one T cell receptor beta chain and its context. Clones were sequenced by immunoSEQ multiplex PCR, and TCRdb holds only the in-frame ones, with some missing. The table includes about 2 million clones, 85% to 95% detected once. The data are from a study of shared clonotypes between healthy human individuals. Naive CD8 cells, CD45RO-negative and positively selected for CCR7, excluded terminally differentiated effector memory CD45RA+ cells. Nashville, Tennessee was home to all donors, each a Caucasian adult. V was cut by 6 bases and J by 0 bases, with 12 bases left in between. CDR1 is SNHLY and CDR2 is FYNNEI in the germline V gene. The CDR3 has 14 amino acids.

The TCR sequence derives from a man aged 18-30 years in good health. The rearrangement links TRBV2 to TRBJ2-7, with TRBD2 as a possible D gene (6 bases). Sample: naive CD8+ T cells sorted from blood. The DNA for the CDR3 is TGTGCCAGCAGGCGGGATGCGAGCTCCTACGAGCAGTACTTC. Translation: CASRRDASSYEQYF.